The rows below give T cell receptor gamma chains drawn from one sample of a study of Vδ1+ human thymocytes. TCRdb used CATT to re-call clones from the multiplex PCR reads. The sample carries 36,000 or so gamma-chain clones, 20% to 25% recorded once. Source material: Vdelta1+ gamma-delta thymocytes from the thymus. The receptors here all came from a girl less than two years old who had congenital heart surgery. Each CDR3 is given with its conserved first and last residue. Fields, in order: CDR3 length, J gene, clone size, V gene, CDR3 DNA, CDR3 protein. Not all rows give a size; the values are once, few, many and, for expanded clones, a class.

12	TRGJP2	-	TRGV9	TGTGCCTTGCGGGATGCTGATTGGATCAAGACGTTT	CALRDADWIKTF
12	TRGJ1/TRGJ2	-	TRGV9	TGTGCCTTGTGGGAGGCGTGGGATAAGAAACTCTTT	CALWEAWDKKLF
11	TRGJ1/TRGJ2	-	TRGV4	TGTGCCACCTGGGATGACCACAAGAAACTCTTT	CATWDDHKKLF
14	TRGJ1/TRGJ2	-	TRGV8	TGTGCCACCTGGGATCGCCCCAGCTTCTATAAGAAACTCTTT	CATWDRPSFYKKLF
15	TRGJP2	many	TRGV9	TGTGCCTTGTGGGAGGCCTATAGTAGTGATTGGATCAAGACGTTT	CALWEAYSSDWIKTF
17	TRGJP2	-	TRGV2	TGTGCCACCTGGGAAGGCTATAGGGCCAGTAGTGATTGGATCAAGACGTTT	CATWEGYRASSDWIKTF
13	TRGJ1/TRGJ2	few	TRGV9	TGTGCCTTGTGGGAGGCGCGTTATGGCAAGAAACTCTTT	CALWEARYGKKLF
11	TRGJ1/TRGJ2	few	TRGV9	TGTGCCTTGGATAATTATTATAAGAAACTCTTT	CALDNYYKKLF
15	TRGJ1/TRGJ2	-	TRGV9	TGTGCCTTGTGGGAGTACTGCTTCTATTATTATAAGAAACTCTTT	CALWEYCFYYYKKLF
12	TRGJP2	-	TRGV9	TGTGCCTTGTGGGAGGTGCGGTGGATCAAGACGTTT	CALWEVRWIKTF
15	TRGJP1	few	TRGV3	TGTGCCACCTGGGACTTCCATACCACTGGTTGGTTCAAGATATTT	CATWDFHTTGWFKIF
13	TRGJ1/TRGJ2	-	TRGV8	TGTGCCACCTGGATTATGGTAGGTTATAAGAAACTCTTT	CATWIMVGYKKLF
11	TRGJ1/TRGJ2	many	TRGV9	TGTGCCTTGTGGGAGCTTTATAAGAAACTCTTT	CALWELYKKLF
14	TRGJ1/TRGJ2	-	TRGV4	TGTGCCACCTGGGTTGCAGGTGGTGATTATAAGAAACTCTTT	CATWVAGGDYKKLF
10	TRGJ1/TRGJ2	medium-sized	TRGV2	TGTGCCACCTGGGACGGAAAGAAACTCTTT	CATWDGKKLF
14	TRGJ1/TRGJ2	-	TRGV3	TGTGCCACCTGGGACAGGCGCAATCCAAATAAGAAACTCTTT	CATWDRRNPNKKLF
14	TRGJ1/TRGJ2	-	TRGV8	TGTGCCACCTGGGATACTCTACATTATTATAAGAAACTCTTT	CATWDTLHYYKKLF
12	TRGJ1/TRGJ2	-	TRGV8	TGTGCCACCTGGGATAGTCGGTATAAGAAACTCTTT	CATWDSRYKKLF
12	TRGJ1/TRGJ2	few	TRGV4	TGTGCCACCTACACGTCCCCCGTTAAGAAACTCTTT	CATYTSPVKKLF
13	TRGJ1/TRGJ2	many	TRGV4	TGTGCCACCTGGGATGGGCCGTGTTATAAGAAACTCTTT	CATWDGPCYKKLF
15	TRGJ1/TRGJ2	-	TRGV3	TGTGCCACCTGGGACAGGCCCTCTTTTTATTATAAGAAACTCTTT	CATWDRPSFYYKKLF
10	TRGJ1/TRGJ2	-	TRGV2	TGTGCCACCTGGGAACGAAAGAAACTCTTT	CATWERKKLF
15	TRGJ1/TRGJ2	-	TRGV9	TGTGCCTTGTGGGACCCGCCCGGGATTTACTATAAGAAACTCTTT	CALWDPPGIYYKKLF
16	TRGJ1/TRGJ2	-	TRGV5	TGTGCCACCTGGGACAGGCCGTTTGGGAATTATTATAAGAAACTCTTT	CATWDRPFGNYYKKLF
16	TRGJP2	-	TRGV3	TGTGCCACCTGGGACAGGCCAGGGGGTAGTGATTGGATCAAGACGTTT	CATWDRPGGSDWIKTF
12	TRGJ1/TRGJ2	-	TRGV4	TGTGCCACCTGGGATGGGCCGAGTGGGAAACTCTTT	CATWDGPSGKLF
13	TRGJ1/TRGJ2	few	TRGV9	TGTGCCTTGTGGGAGGAGGAAAGATATAAGAAACTCTTT	CALWEEERYKKLF
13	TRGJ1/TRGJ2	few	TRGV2	TGTGCCACCTGGGAGCCCTCTTATTATAAGAAACTCTTT	CATWEPSYYKKLF
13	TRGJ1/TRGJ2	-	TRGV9	TGTGCCTTGTGGGAAAGGGCTTATTATAAGAAACTCTTT	CALWERAYYKKLF
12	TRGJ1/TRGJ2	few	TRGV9	TGTGCCTTGTGGGAGGTGCCCCCTAAGAAACTCTTT	CALWEVPPKKLF
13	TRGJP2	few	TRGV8	TGTGCCACCTGGGATAAAAGTGATTGGATCAAGACGTTT	CATWDKSDWIKTF
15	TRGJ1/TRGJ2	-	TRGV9	TGTGCCTTGTGGGAGCTCCCGGGGGCGTATTATAAGAAACTCTTT	CALWELPGAYYKKLF
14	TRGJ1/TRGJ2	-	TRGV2	TGTGCCACCTGGGACGGGCCGGAGGGATATAAGAAACTCTTT	CATWDGPEGYKKLF
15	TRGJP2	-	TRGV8	TGTGCCACCTGGGATAGAGGGGGAAGTGATTGGATCAAGACGTTT	CATWDRGGSDWIKTF
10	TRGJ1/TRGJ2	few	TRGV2	TGTGCCACCTGGTCTAATGGGAAACTCTTT	CATWSNGKLF
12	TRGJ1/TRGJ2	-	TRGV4	TGTGCCACCTGGGATGGGCACGGAGAGAAACTCTTT	CATWDGHGEKLF
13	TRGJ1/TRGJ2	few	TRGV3	TGTGCCACCTGGCTTCTGAATTATTATGAGAAACTCTTT	CATWLLNYYEKLF
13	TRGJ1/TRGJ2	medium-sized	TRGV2	TGTGCCACCTGGGACGGGCAAGGTTATAAGAAACTCTTT	CATWDGQGYKKLF
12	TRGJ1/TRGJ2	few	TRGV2	TGTGCCACCTGGGACGACGGGGGCAAGAAACTCTTT	CATWDDGGKKLF
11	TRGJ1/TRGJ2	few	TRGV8	TGTGCCACCTGGGACTTCCGGAAGAAACTCTTT	CATWDFRKKLF
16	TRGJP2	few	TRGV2	TGTGCCACCTGGGACCGTTCAAATAGTAGTGATTGGATCAAGACGTTT	CATWDRSNSSDWIKTF
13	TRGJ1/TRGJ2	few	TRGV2	TGTGCCACCTGGGACGCTTTCTATTATAAGAAACTCTTT	CATWDAFYYKKLF
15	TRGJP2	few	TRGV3	TGTGCCACCTGGGACAGGCATTTGAGTGATTGGATCAAGACGTTT	CATWDRHLSDWIKTF
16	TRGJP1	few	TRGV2	TGTGCCACCTGGGAAGACATCCCGACCACTGGTTGGTTCAAGATATTT	CATWEDIPTTGWFKIF
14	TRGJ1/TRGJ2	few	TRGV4	TGTGCCACCTGGGATGCTTCGAATTATTATAAGAAACTCTTT	CATWDASNYYKKLF
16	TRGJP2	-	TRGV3	TGTGCCACCTGGGACGGCCCCGGGTGGAGTGATTGGATCAAGACGTTT	CATWDGPGWSDWIKTF
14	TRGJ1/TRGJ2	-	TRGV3	TGTGCCACCTGGGACAGGCCGGTTGGATATAAGAAACTCTTT	CATWDRPVGYKKLF
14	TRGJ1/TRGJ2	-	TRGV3	TGTGCCACCTGGGACAAACATAATAGGGGTAAGAAACTCTTT	CATWDKHNRGKKLF